This T cell receptor (beta chain) came from a study of CD8+ T cells in alopecia areata. CDR3 length: 13 residues. V was trimmed by 2 bases and J by 0 bases, leaving 8 bases between them. In germline, CDR1 is GTSNPN, CDR2 SVGIG (reference sequence). Treatment in this sample: oral pan-JAK inhibitor, 5-10 mg twice daily. After isolation, RNA underwent reverse transcription to generate cDNA as the sequencing template. Only in-frame clones appear in the TCRdb table, and some are missing; sequencing was by immunoSEQ multiplex PCR. The profile shows about 180,000 clones, about 48% of them singletons. The chain has TRBV30 and TRBJ2-7; D ambiguous. This receptor was identified in a human donor with alopecia areata. The sequencing here drew on CD8+ T cells sorted from blood, taken at week 24, from a patient treated with tofacitinib. The CDR3 reads CAWSLGASYEQYF. DNA of the CDR3: TGTGCCTGGAGTCTCGGAGCCTCCTACGAGCAGTACTTC. Looking up the rest from reference TRBV30 and TRBJ2-7 gives the full variable domain: SQTIHQWPATLVQPVGSPLSLECTVEGTSNPNLYWYRQAAGRGLQLLFYSVGIGQISSEVPQNLSASRPQDRQFILSSKKLLLSDSGFYLCAWSLGASYEQYFGPGTRLTVT.